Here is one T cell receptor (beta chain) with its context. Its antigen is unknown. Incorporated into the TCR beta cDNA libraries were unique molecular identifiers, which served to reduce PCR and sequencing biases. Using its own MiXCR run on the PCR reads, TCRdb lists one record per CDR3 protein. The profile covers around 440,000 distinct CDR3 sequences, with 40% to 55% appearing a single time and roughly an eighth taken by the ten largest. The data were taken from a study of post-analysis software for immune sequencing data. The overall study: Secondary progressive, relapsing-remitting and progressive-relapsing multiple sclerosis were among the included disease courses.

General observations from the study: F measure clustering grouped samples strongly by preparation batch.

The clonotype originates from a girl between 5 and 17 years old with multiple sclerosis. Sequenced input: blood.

The CDR3 loop is CASSYSLETQYF. For the CDR3, the DNA is TGTGCCAGCAGTTACTCGCTGGAGACCCAGTACTTC. V usage is TRBV6-5 and J usage is TRBJ2-5, with D unresolved. CDR1 and CDR2 from the germline V gene are MNHEY and SVGAGI. V was clipped by 0 bases and J by 5 bases, with 4 bases between them. This CDR3 region has 12 residues.